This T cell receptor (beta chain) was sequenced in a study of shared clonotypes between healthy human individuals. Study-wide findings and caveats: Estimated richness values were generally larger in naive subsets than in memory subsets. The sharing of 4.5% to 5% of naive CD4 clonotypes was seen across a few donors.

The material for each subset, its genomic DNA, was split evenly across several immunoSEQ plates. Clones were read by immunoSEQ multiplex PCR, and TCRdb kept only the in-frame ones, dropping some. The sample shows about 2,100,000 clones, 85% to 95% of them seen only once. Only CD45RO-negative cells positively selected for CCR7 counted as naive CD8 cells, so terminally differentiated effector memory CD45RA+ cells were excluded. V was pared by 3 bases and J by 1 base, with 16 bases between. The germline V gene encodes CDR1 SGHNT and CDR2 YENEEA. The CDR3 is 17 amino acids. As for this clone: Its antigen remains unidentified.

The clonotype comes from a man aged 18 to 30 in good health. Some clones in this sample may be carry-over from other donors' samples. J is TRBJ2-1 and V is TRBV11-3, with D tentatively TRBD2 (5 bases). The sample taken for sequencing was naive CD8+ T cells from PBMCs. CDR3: CASSLRESRGSYNEQFF. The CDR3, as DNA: TGTGCCAGCAGCTTGAGAGAGAGTCGGGGATCCTACAATGAGCAGTTCTTC.